These T cell receptor beta chains were read from a single sample in a study of shared clonotypes between healthy human individuals. TCRdb's table, derived via immunoSEQ multiplex PCR, lists solely in-frame clones and lacks some. Of around 1.9 million clones in the sample, around 93% were seen once. Sequenced: naive CD8+ T cells from PBMCs. These receptors originate from a man aged 18 to 30 in good health. Some clones in this sample may be carry-over from other donors' samples. CDR3s include the opening cysteine and the closing phenylalanine or tryptophan. The order of the fields is clone size, J gene, V gene, D gene, CDR3 protein, CDR3 DNA. The D gene is left open where the match is weak. Size is stated for part of the rows, as once, few or many counts, or as a class when the clone is expanded.

- | TRBJ2-1 | TRBV20-1 | - | CSAPGDRWFF | TGCAGTGCCCCGGGGGATCGCTGGTTCTTC
- | TRBJ2-5 | TRBV7-9 | - | CASSPPGEQETQYF | TGTGCCAGCAGCCCACCGGGGGAGCAAGAGACCCAGTACTTC
- | TRBJ2-7 | TRBV6-6 | - | CASSYSGIAAWYEQYF | TGTGCCAGCAGTTACTCAGGGATAGCGGCCTGGTACGAGCAGTACTTC
- | TRBJ2-1 | TRBV7-8 | TRBD2 | CASSLFGTSGYNEQFF | TGTGCCAGCAGCTTATTCGGGACTAGCGGGTACAATGAGCAGTTCTTC
- | TRBJ2-1 | TRBV27 | - | CASSQGGEQFF | TGTGCCAGCAGTCAGGGGGGTGAGCAGTTCTTC
- | TRBJ1-4 | TRBV9 | - | CASSVEAGLTTNEKLFF | TGTGCCAGCAGCGTGGAGGCGGGCCTCACAACTAATGAAAAACTGTTTTTT
- | TRBJ1-2 | TRBV5-1 | - | CASSLAPTAANYGYTF | TGCGCCAGCAGCTTGGCCCCAACTGCTGCTAACTATGGCTACACCTTC
- | TRBJ2-7 | TRBV28 | - | CASSLYGRDSYEQYF | TGTGCCAGCAGTTTATACGGGAGAGACTCCTACGAGCAGTACTTC
- | TRBJ2-3 | TRBV28 | - | CASSLWGRGLSTDTQYF | TGTGCCAGCAGTTTATGGGGGCGGGGACTTAGCACAGATACGCAGTATTTT
- | TRBJ2-7 | TRBV27 | - | CASSLARVPSEQYF | TGTGCCAGCAGTCTCGCCAGGGTACCCTCCGAGCAGTACTTC
- | TRBJ1-1 | TRBV27 | TRBD1 | CASRPTGAEAFF | TGTGCCAGCAGACCGACAGGGGCCGAAGCTTTCTTT
- | TRBJ1-2 | TRBV7-9 | - | CASSFEGLRPNYGYTF | TGTGCCAGCAGCTTTGAAGGACTGCGACCTAACTATGGCTACACCTTC
- | TRBJ1-5 | TRBV6-1 | TRBD1 | CASSVYIGTGGDQPQHF | TGTGCCAGCAGTGTTTATATCGGGACAGGGGGCGATCAGCCCCAGCATTTT
- | TRBJ2-1 | TRBV7-2 | - | CASSLASSSYNEQFF | TGTGCCAGCAGCTTAGCGTCTAGCTCCTACAATGAGCAGTTCTTC
- | TRBJ2-1 | TRBV7-9 | TRBD2 | CASSLVGTKDEQFF | TGTGCCAGCAGCTTAGTCGGGACTAAGGATGAGCAGTTCTTC
once | TRBJ2-7 | TRBV4-1 | - | CASSQDDSAYEQYF | TGCGCCAGCAGCCAAGATGACTCGGCCTACGAGCAGTACTTC
- | TRBJ2-7 | TRBV5-6 | TRBD2 | CASSFGPGGGYEQYF | TGTGCCAGCAGCTTTGGCCCGGGAGGGGGCTACGAGCAGTACTTC
- | TRBJ2-7 | TRBV28 | TRBD2 | CASSLPRRRESSHEQYF | TGTGCCAGCAGTCTGCCCCGGCGGCGGGAGAGTAGCCACGAGCAGTACTTC
- | TRBJ2-7 | TRBV27 | - | CASSLSPLLYEQYF | TGTGCCAGCAGTTTATCCCCTTTGCTCTACGAGCAGTACTTC
- | TRBJ2-3 | TRBV27 | TRBD2 | CATGLADTDTQYF | TGTGCCACGGGACTAGCGGACACAGATACGCAGTATTTT
- | TRBJ2-7 | TRBV27 | - | CASSFASFHEQYF | TGTGCCAGCAGTTTCGCTAGCTTTCACGAGCAGTACTTC
- | TRBJ2-1 | TRBV27 | - | CASSLGTPHWDEQFF | TGTGCCAGCAGTTTGGGGACTCCCCATTGGGATGAGCAGTTCTTC
- | TRBJ2-5 | TRBV9 | - | CASSVGGRTQETQYF | TGTGCCAGCAGCGTAGGTGGGAGAACCCAAGAGACCCAGTACTTC
- | TRBJ2-7 | TRBV6-6 | - | CASSIGSQGYSYEQYF | TGTGCCAGCAGCATTGGTTCCCAGGGTTACTCATACGAGCAGTACTTC
- | TRBJ1-2 | TRBV7-6 | - | CASSSKAQGSGYGYTF | TGTGCCAGCAGCTCCAAAGCCCAGGGGAGCGGCTATGGCTACACCTTC
- | TRBJ2-2 | TRBV11-2 | - | CASSFLREEAGELFF | TGTGCCAGCAGCTTCCTCAGGGAGGAGGCCGGGGAGCTGTTTTTT
- | TRBJ2-1 | TRBV28 | TRBD2 | CAGRLAGDNEQFF | TGTGCCGGAAGACTAGCGGGAGACAATGAGCAGTTCTTC